This T cell receptor (beta chain) originates from a study of early T cells in non-severe SARS-CoV-2 infection. Study at large: Sequencing targeted bulk RNA from unsorted whole blood, leaving chains unpaired.

J lost 8 bases, V lost 3 bases, and 3 bases had no gene match. This CDR3 has 12 amino acids. Overall study findings and caveats: The VDJdb matching leaned toward anti-spike CD8 responses and overlooked private and CD4 specificities.

This clonotype has at least ten counts. Its antigen is still unknown. Unique molecular identifiers were attached to individual cDNA molecules. TCRdb re-called the 5' RACE reads with MiXCR, one entry per CDR3 protein. The sample records some 57,000 distinct CDR3 sequences, approximately 11% being singletons. This TCR derives from an adult who was a healthcare worker with PCR-confirmed SARS-CoV-2 infection or an uninfected control (not recorded which). The rearrangement uses TRBV12-3 or TRBV12-4 and TRBJ1-2; 7 nucleotides agree with TRBD1. The source material was whole blood. In DNA form, the CDR3 reads TGTGCCAGCAGTTTGACAGGGAAGGGCTACACCTTC. It is translated as CASSLTGKGYTF.